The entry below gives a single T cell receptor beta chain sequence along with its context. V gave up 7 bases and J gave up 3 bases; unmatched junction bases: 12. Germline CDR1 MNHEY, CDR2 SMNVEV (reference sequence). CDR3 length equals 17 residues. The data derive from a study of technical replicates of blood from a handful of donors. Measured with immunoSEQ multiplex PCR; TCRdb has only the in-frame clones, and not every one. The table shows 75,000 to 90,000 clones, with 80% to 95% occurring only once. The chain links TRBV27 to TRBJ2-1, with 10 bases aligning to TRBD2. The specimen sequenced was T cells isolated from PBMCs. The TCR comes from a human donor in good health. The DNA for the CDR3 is TGTGCCAGCAATCGTCTAGCGGGGGATCCGAACTACAATGAGCAGTTCTTC. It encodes CASNRLAGDPNYNEQFF.